This entry lists 20 T cell receptor beta chains sequenced from one sample in a study of vaccination and CD4 T cells after COVID-19 (dated by TCRdb to 2021 to 2024). These receptors' targets are unknown. Read against the paper, the sample's treatment or condition label means: approximately nine-day PBMC culture with coronavirus spike peptide pools or control peptides (ViraFEST assay). The library was built by means of PCR. Sequencing instrument: Illumina iSeq 100. DNA from cultured CD4+ T cells underwent TCR sequencing with the Oncomine TCR Beta short-read assay at the Johns Hopkins FTIC core. Clones were called with MiXCR by TCRdb after fastp trimmed the public reads at Q25, and only in-frame beta chains were retained. Rows matching on CDR3 protein sequence are summarized as one entry with the most common DNA and genes. This sample lists 10,000 to 15,000 distinct CDR3 sequences; approximately 50% were detected once. The top ten constitute approximately 28% of the sample.

Sequenced: CD4+ T cells from blood, cultured in vitro. The receptors here all came from a human donor who had recovered from COVID-19.

This clonotype has just a few counts. The genes are TRBV19 and TRBJ1-5; 8 bases line up with TRBD1. The CDR3 is 15 residues long. The germline CDR1 and CDR2 sequences are LNHDA and SQIVND (reference sequence). J gave up 1 base and V 6 bases, and 5 bases lay outside the gene matches. CDR3 residues: CASRGQGVSNQPQHF. The DNA of the CDR3 is TGTGCCAGTAGAGGACAGGGTGTGAGCAATCAGCCCCAGCATTTT.

This sequence joins TRBV28 and TRBJ2-7; weak D call: TRBD1 (7 bases). Germline-derived CDR1 and CDR2 are MDHEN and SYDVKM. This CDR3 region has 14 residues. V was clipped by 5 bases and J by 8 bases, with 19 bases between them. The CDR3 DNA reads as TGTGCCAGCAGTATCCCCAGGGGGGCCCGACAGCAGTACTTC. Protein product: CASSIPRGARQQYF.

The rearrangement links TRBV10-1 to TRBJ2-5; D is perhaps TRBD2 (6 bases). In germline, CDR1 is WNHNN, CDR2 SYGVQD (reference sequence). This CDR3 has 13 residues. The germline V and J ends were trimmed by 4 bases and 2 bases, with 8 bases remaining between them. The CDR3 DNA is TGCGCCAGCAGTGGTGGGAGGCAAGAGACCCAGTACTTC. Protein product: CASSGGRQETQYF.

The chain recombines TRBV28 with TRBJ2-3; 15 bases line up with TRBD2. The CDR3 extends over 16 amino acids. V was pared by 6 bases and J by 2 bases, with 3 bases of the junction left unmatched. Per germline, CDR1 MDHEN and CDR2 SYDVKM. The CDR3 DNA sequence: TGTGCCAGCAGCCGGACTAGCGGGAGGGCCACAGATACGCAGTATTTT. Protein product: CASSRTSGRATDTQYF.

The rearrangement joins TRBV20-1 to TRBJ2-4, with TRBD2 as a possible D gene (5 bases). The germline V gene encodes CDR1 DFQATT and CDR2 SNEGSKA (reference sequence). The germline V and J ends were trimmed by 5 bases and 9 bases, with 14 bases remaining between them. This CDR3 has 12 residues. For the CDR3, the DNA is TGCAGTGCTCCTCACGGACTGGGCATTCAGTACTTC. Translated, it gives CSAPHGLGIQYF.

This chain uses TRBV12-5 with TRBJ1-2, with TRBD1 matching 7 bases. Germline V gives CDR1 LGHNT, CDR2 FRNRAP. The CDR3 has 15 amino acids. J lost 4 bases, V lost 2 bases, and 7 bases had no gene match. The CDR3 loop is CASGLTTGTFYGYTF. In DNA form, the CDR3 reads TGTGCTAGTGGTTTGACGACAGGGACCTTCTATGGCTACACCTTC.

V gene TRBV28 combines with J gene TRBJ1-6; D gene ambiguous. CDR1 and CDR2 from the germline V gene are MDHEN and SYDVKM. CDR3 length: 14 amino acids. Deletions cut 4 bases from V and 11 bases from J, with 15 bases between. CDR3 sequence: CASSSGSRRAPLHF. CDR3 nucleotide sequence: TGTGCCAGCAGTTCCGGATCTCGACGGGCACCCCTCCACTTT.

This clonotype was recorded a few times. The chain uses TRBV2 and TRBJ1-5; D unresolved. Trimming took 5 bases from V and 7 from J, leaving 12 bases between them. The germline CDR1 and CDR2 sequences are SNHLY and FYNNEI. The CDR3 runs 13 residues. The CDR3 is CASSPQVEQPQHF. CDR3 coding DNA: TGTGCCAGCAGTCCCCAGGTAGAACAGCCCCAGCATTTT.

The sample holds a few counts of this clonotype. V usage is TRBV7-2 and J usage is TRBJ1-1; D is unresolved. The CDR3 spans 12 residues. The ends were cut back, 9 bases at V and 0 bases at J, with 8 bases in the middle. Looked up from germline, CDR1 is SGHTA and CDR2 is FQGNSA. CDR3 in amino acids: CARTLMNTEAFF. DNA of the CDR3: TGTGCCAGAACTCTCATGAACACTGAAGCTTTCTTT.

The genes are TRBV15 and TRBJ1-5, with D possibly TRBD1 on 6 matching bases. CDR1 is LNHNV, CDR2 YYDKDF, per germline (reference sequence). Trimming cost V 8 bases and J 4 bases, with 12 bases left between them. There are 13 residues in the CDR3. As DNA, the CDR3 is TGTGCCACCGGTGCGGGGGCGAATCAGCCCCAGCATTTT. This sequence encodes CATGAGANQPQHF.

The J gene is TRBJ2-5, the V gene TRBV27; TRBD2 matches 11 bases. The CDR3 loop spans 16 amino acids. Germline V gene lookup returns CDR1 MNHEY and CDR2 SMNVEV (reference sequence). The J segment lost 7 bases and the V segment lost 2 bases, leaving 9 bases of the junction unmatched. Here the CDR3 reads CASSLTGSGRGGTQYF. The CDR3 DNA follows: TGTGCCAGCAGTTTAACGGGTAGCGGGAGGGGGGGGACCCAGTACTTC.

J is TRBJ1-1 and V is TRBV6-1, with D hard to call. The CDR3 runs to 16 residues. CDR1 is MNHNS and CDR2 is SASEGT in the germline V gene. Trimming removed 6 bases at V and 0 bases at J, with 17 bases between. The CDR3 reads CASRDGPAGLNTEAFF. CDR3 DNA sequence: TGTGCCAGCAGAGACGGCCCCGCAGGTTTGAACACTGAAGCTTTCTTT.

The genes are TRBV27 and TRBJ2-1, with D perhaps TRBD2 (6 bases). Per germline, CDR1 MNHEY and CDR2 SMNVEV (reference sequence). The V gene lost 1 base and the J gene lost 12 bases, with 28 bases spanning the gap. The CDR3 consists of 18 residues. The CDR3 is CASSLWGRRLDSREVQFF. The CDR3 bases are TGTGCCAGCAGTTTATGGGGCCGGCGACTAGATAGTAGGGAGGTGCAGTTCTTC.

This clonotype was detected once. The chain couples TRBV20-1 to TRBJ2-1; D might be TRBD2 (6 bases). Trimming removed 1 base at V and 3 bases at J, with 13 bases between. CDR1 and CDR2 from the germline V gene are DFQATT and SNEGSKA (reference sequence). The CDR3 runs to 15 residues. The CDR3 is CSARAPLRDYNEQFF. CDR3 sequence (DNA): TGCAGTGCTAGAGCCCCCTTGCGGGACTACAATGAGCAGTTCTTC.

V is TRBV2 and J is TRBJ2-7, with 7 bases lining up with TRBD1. V lost 6 bases, J lost 4 bases, and 21 bases stayed unmatched. Germline assignment: CDR1 SNHLY and CDR2 FYNNEI. CDR3 length: 18 amino acids. The CDR3 DNA follows: TGTGCCAGCAGGCCCCCCCATGGGTTAGGGGGCGTCGTTTACGAGCAGTACTTC. Its protein product is CASRPPHGLGGVVYEQYF.

This clonotype came up a few times. The chain recombines TRBV14 with TRBJ2-2; 7 nucleotides align to TRBD2. The CDR3 is 15 amino acids. In germline, CDR1 is SGHDN, CDR2 FVKESK. Trimming at V came to 6 bases and at J to 4 bases, leaving 8 bases not matched to a gene. CDR3 DNA sequence: TGTGCCAGCAGACCGCGGGAGTTGGGCACCGGGGAGCTGTTTTTT. Translation gives CASRPRELGTGELFF.

J is TRBJ2-7 and V is TRBV20-1, with 12 bases identical to TRBD1. Trimming removed 3 bases from V and 3 bases from J; junction bases left unmatched: 12. The length of the CDR3 is 17 residues. Germline-derived CDR1 and CDR2 are DFQATT and SNEGSKA (reference sequence). The DNA of the CDR3 is TGCAGTGCTAGTGAGGTGGGGGACAGGGGGCAGATCTACGAGCAGTACTTC. It translates to CSASEVGDRGQIYEQYF.

The genes are TRBV18 and TRBJ2-5, with TRBD1 matching over 8 bases. The germline V gene has CDR1 KGHSH and CDR2 LQKENI. The CDR3 runs 16 residues. Trimming cost V 2 bases and J 5 bases; bases outside gene matches: 10. The CDR3 loop is CASSPVRGLAGETQYF. The CDR3 DNA is TGTGCCAGCTCACCAGTCAGGGGGCTAGCTGGGGAGACCCAGTACTTC.

This CDR3 reads CASSLSANTEAFF. DNA of the CDR3: TGTGCCAGCAGCTTAAGTGCTAACACTGAAGCTTTCTTT. The chain links TRBV7-2 to TRBJ1-1; D gene ambiguous. Trimming pared 2 bases from V and 2 bases from J, leaving 6 bases between. Germline CDR1 is SGHTA and CDR2 is FQGNSA. This CDR3 has 13 amino acids.

The V call is TRBV30, the J call TRBJ1-1; 8 nucleotides agree with TRBD1. Germline V gene data show CDR1 as GTSNPN and CDR2 as SVGIG (reference sequence). With 3 bases clipped from V and 0 bases from J, the junction kept 12 bases outside the gene matches. The CDR3 covers 17 residues. DNA of the CDR3: TGTGCCTGGAGGACCAGGGGGCCGGCCTCCATGAACACTGAAGCTTTCTTT. Translating it yields CAWRTRGPASMNTEAFF.